These 30 T cell receptor beta chains came from one sample sequenced in a study of CXCR3-negative and CXCR3-positive naive CD8 T cells. UMI-labeled TRB cDNA libraries were prepared by 5' RACE. TCRdb re-called the 5' RACE reads and shows each CDR3 protein once, DNA omitted. This sample lists 130,000 or so distinct CDR3 sequences; its ten largest clones have approximately 0.5%. The sequencing sample was made of naive CXCR3- CD8+ T cells from blood. Indicated subset: CD45RO-CCR7+CD27+CD95- naive CD8+ T cells lacking CXCR3 (TNR3-). The receptor source for this set is a human donor in good health. Some clones in this sample may be carry-over from other donors' samples.

J is TRBJ1-1 and V is TRBV21-1; TCRdb proposes TRBD1, but this gene call is untestable without DNA. TRBV21-1 is noted as a pseudogene. CDR3 length: 13 residues. The CDR3 reads CTSAAGQNTEAFF.

The CDR3: CATSTGFRSPLHF. V and J are TRBV15 and TRBJ1-6. This CDR3 has 13 amino acids. Germline lookup yields CDR1 LNHNV and CDR2 YYDKDF (reference sequence).

The chain recombines TRBV15 with TRBJ2-3; TCRdb returns TRBD2, unconfirmable since there is no DNA. CDR3 size: 14 residues. Germline-derived CDR1 and CDR2 are LNHNV and YYDKDF (reference sequence). The CDR3 sequence: CATSRRVSLDTQYF.

The rearrangement uses TRBV13 and TRBJ2-1; TCRdb names TRBD1, which stays unverified in the absence of DNA. This CDR3 comprises 14 residues. The germline CDR1 and CDR2 sequences are PRHDT and FYEKMQ (reference sequence). CDR3: CASSPTIRGEEQFF.

The chain couples TRBV3-1 to TRBJ2-7; TCRdb designates TRBD2, a call that cannot be tested without DNA. Germline assignment: CDR1 LGHDT and CDR2 YNNKEL (reference sequence). The CDR3 runs to 18 residues. CDR3 protein: CASSHFDTSDTGLYEQYF.

The chain has TRBV25-1 and TRBJ1-6; TCRdb's D call of TRBD1 is untestable without DNA. This CDR3 has 13 amino acids. The germline CDR1 and CDR2 sequences are MGHDK and SYGVNS. The CDR3 sequence: CASSEWTAISLHF.

The chain is built from TRBV5-1 and TRBJ2-1; TCRdb picks TRBD1, but there is no DNA to check that call. The CDR3 totals 15 residues. The germline V gene encodes CDR1 SGHRS and CDR2 YFSETQ. The CDR3 reads CASSARQGTYNEQFF.

The chain couples TRBV4-1 to TRBJ2-7; the TCRdb D gene call, TRBD1, has no DNA to confirm it. Germline lookup yields CDR1 MGHRA and CDR2 YSYEKL. The CDR3 is made up of 15 amino acids. Here the CDR3 reads CASSQPGGGEYEQYF.

The chain joins TRBV19 to TRBJ2-7; TCRdb proposes TRBD2, but this gene call is untestable without DNA. The CDR3 length is 17 residues. Germline V lookup: CDR1 LNHDA, CDR2 SQIVND (reference sequence). This CDR3 reads CASSRTSGGPLAYEQYF.

This chain joins TRBV7-9 and TRBJ2-1; TCRdb names TRBD1, which stays unverified in the absence of DNA. The CDR3 covers 15 residues. Germline assignment: CDR1 SEHNR and CDR2 FQNEAQ (reference sequence). The CDR3 sequence is CASSSPGEGIYEQFF.

The chain uses TRBV3-1 and TRBJ2-3; TCRdb's assignment of TRBD1 cannot be checked, as there is no DNA. The CDR3 has 16 amino acids. The germline V gene has CDR1 LGHDT and CDR2 YNNKEL (reference sequence). Here the CDR3 reads CASSQPRDRATDTQYF.

This chain links TRBV20-1 with TRBJ2-2; TCRdb outputs TRBD1, but without DNA this stays unchecked. This CDR3 comprises 15 residues. Germline CDR1 and CDR2: DFQATT and SNEGSKA (reference sequence). Here the CDR3 reads CSAREDREASGELFF.

The chain couples TRBV6-5 to TRBJ2-1; TCRdb returns TRBD2, unconfirmable since there is no DNA. Germline V gene lookup returns CDR1 MNHEY and CDR2 SVGAGI. This CDR3 has 14 amino acids. The CDR3 region is CASSYGAGGDEQFF.

The J gene is TRBJ2-5, the V gene TRBV29-1; the TCRdb D gene call, TRBD1, has no DNA to confirm it. CDR1 is SQVTM and CDR2 is ANQGSEA in the germline V gene. This CDR3 is built from 13 residues. CDR3: CSGKDRNQETQYF.

V is TRBV29-1 and J is TRBJ1-1; lacking DNA, the TRBD1 call made by TCRdb goes unchecked. CDR1 and CDR2 from the germline V gene are SQVTM and ANQGSEA. This CDR3 region has 13 residues. The CDR3 sequence is CSILRAGGTEAFF.

The chain is built from TRBV28 and TRBJ2-3; TCRdb's assignment of TRBD2 cannot be checked, as there is no DNA. CDR1 and CDR2 (germline): MDHEN, SYDVKM. This CDR3 has 16 residues. This CDR3 is CASLAGISSSTDTQYF.

This chain links TRBV4-1 with TRBJ2-2; TCRdb's assignment of TRBD2 cannot be checked, as there is no DNA. The CDR3 runs 16 residues. In germline, CDR1 is MGHRA, CDR2 YSYEKL. CDR3 in amino acids: CASSQDGTRFTGELFF.

The chain employs TRBV6-5 and TRBJ1-4. The germline gives CDR1 MNHEY, CDR2 SVGAGI. The CDR3 has 16 residues. CDR3 residues: CANSTIQNSLNEKLFF.

V is TRBV4-2 and J is TRBJ2-1; TCRdb reports TRBD2, a call that lacks DNA to check it against. This CDR3 spans 17 amino acids. CDR1 and CDR2 (germline): LGHNA, YNFKEQ. The CDR3 reads CASSQERVGLAGYEQFF.

The V gene is TRBV5-1, the J gene TRBJ1-1; TCRdb calls TRBD1, which cannot be checked without DNA. Germline V gene sequence: CDR1 SGHRS, CDR2 YFSETQ. The CDR3 consists of 14 residues. CDR3 region: CASSLDLPVNEAFF.

The rearrangement uses TRBV7-6 and TRBJ2-1; TCRdb returns TRBD1, unconfirmable since there is no DNA. The germline CDR1 and CDR2 sequences are SGHVS and FNYEAQ. The CDR3 is 16 residues long. The CDR3 is CASSRGGYSSYNEQFF.

The chain recombines TRBV9 with TRBJ2-5; no DNA is available, so the TRBD2 call from TCRdb remains unchecked. The CDR3 extends over 15 amino acids. Germline V gene sequence: CDR1 SGDLS, CDR2 YYNGEE. The CDR3 sequence: CASSPPGRNQETQYF. The full variable domain, rest sourced from reference TRBV9 and TRBJ2-5, is DSGVTQTPKHLITATGQRVTLRCSPRSGDLSVYWYQQSLDQGLQFLIQYYNGEERAKGNILERFSAQQFPDLHSELNLSSLELGDSALYFCASSPPGRNQETQYFGPGTRLLVL.

The rearrangement joins TRBV27 to TRBJ2-1; TCRdb selects TRBD2, and the lack of DNA leaves this call unchecked. The CDR3 has 14 amino acids. CDR1 MNHEY and CDR2 SMNVEV come from the germline V gene (reference sequence). The CDR3 reads CASSSGGAYNEQFF.

The gene calls are TRBV5-1 and TRBJ1-2; TCRdb's D call of TRBD1 is untestable without DNA. The germline V gene has CDR1 SGHRS and CDR2 YFSETQ. This CDR3 has 15 residues. CDR3: CASSAMTGGAYGYTF.

The rearrangement links TRBV15 to TRBJ2-3. Germline V CDR1 and CDR2: LNHNV, YYDKDF (reference sequence). This CDR3 region has 14 residues. This CDR3 is CATSREDTADTQYF.

The V and J genes are TRBV6-5 and TRBJ2-2. Germline loops: CDR1 MNHEY, CDR2 SVGAGI. The CDR3 extends over 13 amino acids. The CDR3 reads CASRAENGGELFF.

The chain joins TRBV5-4 to TRBJ2-3; TCRdb gives TRBD2 as the D gene, but with no DNA this cannot be confirmed. Germline CDR1 reads SGHNT; CDR2 reads YYREEE (reference sequence). This CDR3 has 16 amino acids. CDR3 sequence reads: CASSFGTSGDTDTQYF.

The rearrangement links TRBV9 to TRBJ2-4; TCRdb outputs TRBD2, but without DNA this stays unchecked. The CDR3 spans 18 residues. CDR1 is SGDLS, CDR2 YYNGEE, per germline. CDR3 protein: CASSVEATSGILGNIQYF.

This chain uses TRBV5-6 with TRBJ2-2; TCRdb proposes TRBD2, but this gene call is untestable without DNA. Germline CDR1 is SGHDT and CDR2 is YYEEEE. This CDR3 is 17 amino acids long. CDR3: CASSWGLAGVVTGELFF.

V usage is TRBV29-1 and J usage is TRBJ1-2; the TCRdb call, TRBD1, lacks DNA for checking. Germline values: CDR1 SQVTM, CDR2 ANQGSEA. The CDR3 loop spans 15 amino acids. The CDR3 sequence: CSVPGGKVRDYGYTF.